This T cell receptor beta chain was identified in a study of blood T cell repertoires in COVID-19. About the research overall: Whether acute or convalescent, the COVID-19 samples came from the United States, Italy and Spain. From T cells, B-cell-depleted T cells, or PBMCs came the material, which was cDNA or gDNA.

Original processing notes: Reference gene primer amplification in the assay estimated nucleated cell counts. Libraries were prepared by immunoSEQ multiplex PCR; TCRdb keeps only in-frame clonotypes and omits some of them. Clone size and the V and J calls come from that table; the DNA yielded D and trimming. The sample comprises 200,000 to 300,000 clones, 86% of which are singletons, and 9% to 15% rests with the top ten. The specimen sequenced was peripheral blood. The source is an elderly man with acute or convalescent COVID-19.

In nucleotides, the CDR3 is TGTGCCAGCAGTTTATCCGGGGAGGGGAAAAGAAACACCATATATTTT. Protein: CASSLSGEGKRNTIYF. V is TRBV28 and J is TRBJ1-3; TRBD1 is a possible D gene (5 bases). V shed 1 base and J shed 5 bases, with 15 bases lying between them. This CDR3 contains 16 residues. The germline gives CDR1 MDHEN, CDR2 SYDVKM.